The 19 T cell receptor beta chains given below trace back to one sample, sequenced in a study of regulatory T cells in long-lasting Graves disease. TCR beta libraries were built with iRepertoire HTBI primers and Arm-PCR of CDR3 regions. TCRdb processed the multiplex PCR reads anew with MiXCR; each CDR3 protein has one entry. In the table there are 200,000 to 250,000 distinct CDR3 sequences, 20% to 25% of which are singletons. The sample's time point: newly diagnosed GD, antithyroid drugs for less than 3 months. The TCR library used RNA extracted from PBMCs. The sequencing used peripheral blood mononuclear cells (PBMCs), collected at new diagnosis, from a patient treated with antithyroid drugs. These receptor sequences come from a female donor with Graves disease.

This chain connects TRBV24-1 to TRBJ2-5; D unresolved. The CDR3 is 14 amino acids. CDR1 is KGHDR, CDR2 SFDVKD, per germline. Trimming shortened V by 7 bases and J by 5 bases, and 16 bases separated the two germline ends. In DNA form, the CDR3 reads TGTGCCACCAGCGACGACCTGGATGTGGAGACCCAGTACTTC. Its translation is CATSDDLDVETQYF.

As concerns this clonotype: A far larger clone is only one base removed, so a read error is likely. The chain has TRBV7-2 and TRBJ2-3; D remains ambiguous. The J call may be incorrect, as the DNA end agrees better with TRBJ2-7. The CDR3 is 12 residues long. CDR1 is SGHTA and CDR2 is FQGNSA in the germline V gene. CDR3 loop: CASSFDTDEQYF. Here the CDR3 DNA reads TGTGCCAGCAGCTTCGACACCGATGAGCAGTACTTC.

V and J are TRBV6-2 or TRBV6-3 and TRBJ2-1; the match to TRBD2 covers 15 bases. Germline CDR1 reads MNHEY; CDR2 reads SVGEGT. V shed 8 bases and J 8 bases; nucleotides not matched to a gene: 10. This CDR3 region has 16 residues. The CDR3 reads CASGPGTSGGWDEQFF. CDR3 bases: TGTGCCAGCGGACCCGGGACTAGCGGGGGGTGGGATGAGCAGTTCTTC.

Many counts were recorded for this clonotype. The gene calls are TRBV11-1 and TRBJ2-7, with 12 bases identical to TRBD1. Germline V gene sequence: CDR1 SGHAT, CDR2 FQDESV (reference sequence). This CDR3 has 16 residues. J was trimmed by 2 bases and V by 0 bases; bases with no gene match: 2. In nucleotides, the CDR3 is TGTGCCAGCAGCTTAGCCGGGACAGGGGGCCCCTACGAGCAGTACTTC. Translated: CASSLAGTGGPYEQYF.

This clonotype has more than one count but fewer than ten. A single base is all that separates this from a far larger clone, so a read error is likely. This rearrangement joins TRBV10-3 to TRBJ2-7; D gene uncertain. Germline V gene data show CDR1 as ENHRY and CDR2 as SYGVKD. The CDR3 sequence is 15 residues long. V shed 3 bases and J shed 0 bases, with 12 bases lying between them. The CDR3 loop reads CAISDPGGDSYEQYF. Here the CDR3 DNA reads TGTGCCATCAGTGACCCAGGTGGGGACTCCTACGAGCAGTACTTC.

This clonotype was detected a few times. The junction shows a germline mismatch at one end, possibly a read error. This rearrangement joins TRBV11-3 to TRBJ2-5; D remains ambiguous. This CDR3 contains 12 residues. The germline V gene encodes CDR1 SGHNT and CDR2 YENEEA. The CDR3 nucleotides are TGTGCCAGCAGCTTAGATCTCAGGAATTTTTCCTTC. This gives the protein CASSLDLRNFSF.

This clonotype was counted many times. CDR3 bases: TGTGCCATCAGGGATACAGGGCTTGGAGCTTTCTTT. Protein: CAIRDTGLGAFF. V is TRBV10-3 and J is TRBJ1-1; D perhaps matches TRBD1 (6 bases). Germline V gives CDR1 ENHRY, CDR2 SYGVKD. Deletions cut 6 bases from V and 10 bases from J, with 15 bases between. The CDR3 has 12 residues.

This clonotype has ten or more counts. The chain recombines TRBV9 with TRBJ2-5; tentative D call: TRBD2 (5 bases). V was trimmed by 4 bases and J by 0 bases, leaving 13 bases between them. Looked up from germline, CDR1 is SGDLS and CDR2 is YYNGEE. The CDR3 length is 15 residues. CDR3 sequence (DNA): TGTGCCAGCAGCCCCCAGGAGGACCACCAAGAGACCCAGTACTTC. Residues: CASSPQEDHQETQYF.

The table lists this clonotype with many counts. The chain employs TRBV20-1 and TRBJ2-7; D could derive from TRBD1 or TRBD2 (5 bases each). This CDR3 region has 15 residues. The V and J ends lost 0 bases and 2 bases respectively, with 14 bases between them. The V gene's germline CDR1 is DFQATT and CDR2 SNEGSKA (reference sequence). The CDR3 spells CSARDSGGVTYEQYF. The CDR3 region has the DNA TGCAGTGCTAGAGATTCTGGGGGTGTCACCTACGAGCAGTACTTC.

The chain couples TRBV6-5 to TRBJ2-5; 9 nucleotides agree with TRBD2. This CDR3 has 14 amino acids. Germline lookup yields CDR1 MNHEY and CDR2 SVGAGI. Trimming at V came to 2 bases and at J to 4 bases, leaving 2 bases not matched to a gene. The CDR3 DNA sequence: TGTGCCAGCAGTTACGGGACTAGCCCAGAGACCCAGTACTTC. Encoded protein: CASSYGTSPETQYF.

This clonotype was found many times. The gene calls are TRBV12-3 or TRBV12-4 and TRBJ1-1, with D uncertain. Trimming stripped 7 bases from V and 3 bases from J, with 15 bases between. The CDR3 extends over 14 amino acids. This CDR3 reads CASTALEGDTEAFF. In DNA, the CDR3 is TGTGCCAGCACAGCCTTGGAGGGCGACACTGAAGCTTTCTTT.

This clonotype was detected ten times or more. The chain has TRBV18 and TRBJ1-5; D is unresolved. This CDR3 comprises 14 residues. Deletions cut 0 bases from V and 1 base from J, with 4 bases between. In germline, CDR1 is KGHSH, CDR2 LQKENI. This chain's CDR3 is CASSPPQSNQPQHF. The DNA of the CDR3 is TGTGCCAGCTCACCACCACAGAGCAATCAGCCCCAGCATTTT.

This clonotype came up many times. The rearrangement uses TRBV18 and TRBJ1-1; no definite D call. The ends were cut back, 1 base at V and 4 bases at J, with 7 bases in the middle. Germline CDR1 reads KGHSH; CDR2 reads LQKENI. The CDR3 is 13 amino acids. The CDR3 reads CASSPLGSTEAFF. CDR3 bases: TGTGCCAGCTCACCACTCGGGAGCACTGAAGCTTTCTTT.

This clonotype was detected ten times or more. An end of the junction does not agree with germline; a read error may underlie this. The CDR3 DNA follows: TGCGCCAGCAGCCAAGGACGGGGGATCACTGAAGCTTTCTTT. Amino acid sequence: CASSQGRGITEAFF. The chain joins TRBV7-2 to TRBJ1-1; D perhaps matches TRBD1 (5 bases). The CDR3 has 14 residues. Germline V CDR1 and CDR2: SGHTA, FQGNSA. Variable domain in full (rest from reference TRBV7-2 and TRBJ1-1): GAGVSQSPSNKVTEKGKDVELRCDPISGHTALYWYRQSLGQGLEFLIYFQGNSAPDKSGLPSDRFSAERTGGSVSTLTIQRTQQEDSAVYLCASSQGRGITEAFFGQGTRLTVV.

The table lists this clonotype with a few counts. The V gene is TRBV16, the J gene TRBJ2-3, with 9 bases identical to TRBD2. V was pared by 0 bases and J by 7 bases, with 5 bases of the junction left unmatched. The CDR3 runs to 15 residues. The germline CDR1 and CDR2 sequences are KGHSY and FQNENV. The DNA for the CDR3 is TGTGCCAGCAGCCAATCTCGGCTAGCGGGGAATACGCAGTATTTT. Translation gives CASSQSRLAGNTQYF.

The rearrangement uses TRBV28 and TRBJ2-7, with TRBD2 matching 9 bases. CDR3 length equals 15 residues. Germline loops: CDR1 MDHEN, CDR2 SYDVKM. Losses at the gene ends were 6 bases for V and 0 bases for J; bases not matched to a gene: 6. This chain's CDR3 is CASSFGLANSYEQYF. The CDR3 bases are TGTGCCAGCAGCTTCGGACTAGCGAACTCCTACGAGCAGTACTTC.

This clonotype was detected only a few times. This may stem from a read error, because a much larger clone lies one nucleotide away. This chain uses TRBV7-2 with TRBJ2-7; a weak D match, TRBD2 (5 bases). There are 12 residues in the CDR3. Germline values: CDR1 SGHTA, CDR2 FQGNSA. The CDR3 region is CASSTWGVEQHF. The CDR3 nucleotides read TGTGCCAGCAGCACCTGGGGAGTCGAGCAGCACTTC.

This clonotype was observed many times. The V call is TRBV6-2 or TRBV6-3, the J call TRBJ2-1; D gene unclear. This CDR3 comprises 15 residues. Per the germline V gene, CDR1 is MNHEY and CDR2 is SVGEGT. Between the trimmed V and J ends, which lost 2 bases and 3 bases, there was a span of 11 bases. The CDR3 sequence is CASSYGVTLYNEQFF. The CDR3 coding sequence is TGTGCCAGCAGTTACGGGGTCACCCTCTACAATGAGCAGTTCTTC.

Points on this clonotype: One end of the junction varies from germline; a read error may be responsible. The chain combines TRBV6-5 with TRBJ1-3; D gene ambiguous. The CDR3 totals 13 residues. From germline, CDR1 is MNHEY and CDR2 SVGAGI. Here the CDR3 reads CASSYSSGNTIHF. The CDR3 coding sequence is TGTGCCAGCAGTTACAGTTCTGGAAACACCATACATTTT.